This T cell receptor beta chain was captured by sequencing in a study of patients and donors after allogeneic stem cell transplantation. This clonotype was counted ten times or more. Trimming took 3 bases from V and 4 from J, leaving 6 bases between them. Germline CDR1 is SGHTA and CDR2 is FQGNSA. CDR3 length: 13 amino acids. TCRdb redid the calling of the RT-PCR reads with MiXCR, one entry per CDR3 protein. The table has about 100,000 distinct CDR3 sequences, approximately 40% seen once. The sequence derives from a human donor who was either an allogeneic HSCT recipient or a stem cell or donor lymphocyte infusion donor (not recorded which). It is not recorded whose cells these are; they may come from a transplant donor. The chain joins TRBV7-2 to TRBJ1-4; no firm D call. Sequenced: blood, either unsorted or a sorted T cell fraction (not recorded which). This CDR3 reads CASSLYSNEKLFF. The CDR3 DNA reads as TGTGCCAGCAGCTTGTACAGTAATGAAAAACTGTTTTTT. The full variable domain, completed using reference TRBV7-2 and TRBJ1-4, is GAGVSQSPSNKVTEKGKDVELRCDPISGHTALYWYRQSLGQGLEFLIYFQGNSAPDKSGLPSDRFSAERTGGSVSTLTIQRTQQEDSAVYLCASSLYSNEKLFFGSGTQLSVL.